This TCR beta chain comes out of a study of blood T cell repertoires in COVID-19. Study as a whole: Acute and convalescent COVID-19 samples came from the United States, Italy and Spain.

Produced via immunoSEQ multiplex PCR; TCRdb's table is partial and in-frame only. The profile shows just under 350,000 clones, 75% to 90% of them singletons. The material sequenced was peripheral blood. This clonotype was obtained from a woman aged 45-65 years with COVID-19, enrolled during active disease.

The CDR3: CASSELGPGYSNQPQHF. The CDR3 coding sequence is TGTGCCAGCAGTGAATTGGGGCCCGGGTATAGCAATCAGCCCCAGCATTTT. V gene TRBV6-1 combines with J gene TRBJ1-5, with D tentatively TRBD1 (5 bases). Germline CDR1 is MNHNS and CDR2 is SASEGT. CDR3 length: 17 amino acids. V was shortened by 2 bases and J by 0 bases, with 14 bases between the two germline ends.